This T cell receptor beta chain was observed in a study of T cell responses to AZD1222 COVID-19 vaccine. Study-wide points: Samples come after the peak T cell response, not at day 14. Seropositivity was recorded at baseline in only a handful of AZD1222 recipients.

Trimming shortened V by 2 bases and J by 4 bases, and 17 bases separated the two germline ends. This CDR3 has 16 amino acids. Germline V gene data show CDR1 as MNHGY and CDR2 as SVAAGI. The method was immunoSEQ multiplex PCR; TCRdb's version includes in-frame clones alone and lacks a portion of them. The data contain 150,000 to 200,000 clones, approximately 93% of them seen just once; the ten biggest clones take up about 3.9%. As for this clone: Its antigen is still unknown.

V gene TRBV6-9 combines with J gene TRBJ1-1; D gene unclear. Source: peripheral blood, taken on day 0 of AZD1222 vaccination. The sequence derives from an adult in good health. Here the CDR3 DNA reads TGTGCCAGCAGTTATGACATGGTTGATCGGGGCACTGAAGCTTTCTTT. It codes for CASSYDMVDRGTEAFF.